Following are 19 T cell receptor beta chains from one sample sequenced in a study of T cell changes during pregnancy in multiple sclerosis. Method: immunoSEQ multiplex PCR; TCRdb's copy keeps in-frame clones and lacks some. This sample has tens of thousands of clones, with roughly 89% found just once. Sample: CD8+ T cells from peripheral blood mononuclear cells, taken before pregnancy. These receptors were collected from a female donor with multiple sclerosis, enrolled in a pregnancy study.

This clone has just a few counts. The J gene is TRBJ1-1, the V gene TRBV30; D unresolved. Germline CDR1 GTSNPN, CDR2 SVGIG (reference sequence). V was clipped by 0 bases and J by 0 bases, with 8 bases between them. CDR3 size: 14 residues. CDR3 coding DNA: TGTGCCTGGAGTGTGGACTCCATGAACACTGAAGCTTTCTTT. This codes for CAWSVDSMNTEAFF.

The V and J genes are TRBV11-1 and TRBJ2-1, with D possibly TRBD2 on 5 matching bases. The CDR3 runs 17 residues. With 1 base removed from V and 0 bases from J, the gap between germline ends came to 13 bases. The V gene's germline CDR1 is SGHAT and CDR2 FQDESV (reference sequence). Written as DNA, the CDR3 is TGTGCCAGCAGCTTAGTAGGGCTAGCTAACTCCTACAATGAGCAGTTCTTC. Encoded protein: CASSLVGLANSYNEQFF. The whole variable domain, filled in from reference TRBV11-1 and TRBJ2-1, reads EAEVAQSPRYKITEKSQAVAFWCDPISGHATLYWYRQILGQGPELLVQFQDESVVDDSQLPKDRFSAERLKGVDSTLKIQPAELGDSAMYLCASSLVGLANSYNEQFFGPGTRLTVL.

The chain carries TRBV5-4 and TRBJ2-1; 7 nucleotides agree with TRBD2. This CDR3 is built from 16 residues. Germline CDR1 and CDR2: SGHNT and YYREEE (reference sequence). The trim removed 4 bases at V and 2 bases at J, leaving 9 bases unmatched. The CDR3 region is CASSQNQAGTYNEQFF. The CDR3 region has the DNA TGTGCCAGCAGCCAGAATCAAGCGGGAACCTACAATGAGCAGTTCTTC.

This clone was counted a single time. The chain recombines TRBV19 with TRBJ1-4; 7 bases are shared with TRBD1. The CDR3 loop spans 15 amino acids. The V and J ends lost 8 bases and 0 bases, in that order; junction bases with no gene match: 6. Germline CDR1 is LNHDA and CDR2 is SQIVND (reference sequence). The CDR3 loop is CASADRASTNEKLFF. Here the CDR3 DNA reads TGTGCCAGTGCCGACAGGGCCTCAACTAATGAAAAACTGTTTTTT.

Comments on this clone: An end of the junction differs from the germline gene, which may be a read error. V is TRBV5-6 and J is TRBJ2-3, with 10 bases matching TRBD1. CDR1 is SGHDT, CDR2 YYEEEE, per germline. CDR3 length: 15 residues. DNA for the CDR3: TGTGCCAGCAGCTTGGAGACAGGGGGCACGGATACGCAGTATTTT. Its protein is CASSLETGGTDTQYF.

This clone has just one count. This sequence joins TRBV7-8 and TRBJ2-7; 10 bases line up with TRBD2. This CDR3 contains 15 residues. Unmatched junction bases numbered 7, after V lost 4 bases and J lost 4 bases. The germline V gene encodes CDR1 SGHVS and CDR2 FQNEAQ. This CDR3 reads CASSSAASGGYEQYF. Written as DNA, the CDR3 is TGTGCCAGCAGCTCGGCCGCTAGCGGGGGTTACGAGCAGTACTTC.

The J gene is TRBJ2-5, the V gene TRBV2; 11 bases match TRBD2. Per germline, CDR1 SNHLY and CDR2 FYNNEI. V dropped 6 bases and J dropped 5; count of bases not matched to a gene: 8. The CDR3 is made up of 15 amino acids. DNA for the CDR3: TGTGCCAGCAGGGGAATTATAGCGGGGGGGGAGACCCAGTACTTC. Protein product: CASRGIIAGGETQYF.

The chain carries TRBV7-9 and TRBJ2-7; possible D gene TRBD2, 6 bases. The CDR3 totals 12 residues. V lost 7 bases and J 7 bases, leaving 14 bases between the germline ends. Germline loops: CDR1 SEHNR, CDR2 FQNEAQ (reference sequence). The CDR3 is CASKRADGEQYF. Here the CDR3 DNA reads TGTGCCAGCAAGCGGGCCGACGGGGAGCAGTACTTC. Full variable domain (rest looked up from reference TRBV7-9 and TRBJ2-7): DTGVSQNPRHKITKRGQNVTFRCDPISEHNRLYWYRQTLGQGPEFLTYFQNEAQLEKSRLLSDRFSAERPKGSFSTLEIQRTEQGDSAMYLCASKRADGEQYFGPGTRLTVT.

The V gene is TRBV5-6, the J gene TRBJ1-4; D gene uncertain. Trimming stripped 4 bases from V and 10 bases from J, with 20 bases between. The CDR3 is 15 amino acids. Germline lookup yields CDR1 SGHDT and CDR2 YYEEEE. CDR3 loop: CASSSPGSKIGKLFF. The CDR3 nucleotides read TGTGCCAGCAGCAGTCCCGGGAGTAAGATTGGAAAACTGTTTTTT.

V and J are TRBV28 and TRBJ2-7; D uncertain. Germline V CDR1 and CDR2: MDHEN, SYDVKM. The CDR3 totals 12 residues. The germline V and J ends were trimmed by 3 bases and 4 bases, with 7 bases remaining between them. The CDR3 region is CASSFPPYEQYF. CDR3 nucleotide sequence: TGTGCCAGCAGTTTCCCCCCATACGAGCAGTACTTC. Filled out from reference TRBV28 and TRBJ2-7, the complete variable domain reads DVKVTQSSRYLVKRTGEKVFLECVQDMDHENMFWYRQDPGLGLRLIYFSYDVKMKEKGDIPEGYSVSREKKERFSLILESASTNQTSMYLCASSFPPYEQYFGPGTRLTVT.

This clone was observed once. The V call is TRBV16, the J call TRBJ1-5; D gene uncertain. The V gene lost 0 bases and the J gene lost 5 bases, with 8 bases spanning the gap. Germline CDR1 is KGHSY and CDR2 is FQNENV. CDR3 length equals 14 residues. This CDR3 is CASSQSSGDQPQHF. CDR3 in DNA: TGTGCCAGCAGCCAATCTTCCGGGGATCAGCCCCAGCATTTT.

This rearrangement joins TRBV27 to TRBJ2-2; D is unclear. The length of the CDR3 is 13 residues. Germline CDR1 is MNHEY and CDR2 is SMNVEV (reference sequence). Trimming left V 5 bases short and J 0 bases short, with 4 bases between. The CDR3 DNA is TGTGCCAGCAGTCCCACGAACACCGGGGAGCTGTTTTTT. This gives the protein CASSPTNTGELFF.

The chain has TRBV11-2 and TRBJ2-7; 8 bases are shared with TRBD1. Per germline, CDR1 SGHAT and CDR2 FQNNGV. With V trimmed by 5 bases and J by 7 bases, 10 bases remained unmatched. The CDR3 is made up of 14 amino acids. The DNA for the CDR3 is TGTGCCAGCAGCCTAGCAGACAGGGGTGGAGAGCAGTACTTC. Translating it yields CASSLADRGGEQYF. The whole variable domain, filled in from reference TRBV11-2 and TRBJ2-7, reads EAGVAQSPRYKIIEKRQSVAFWCNPISGHATLYWYQQILGQGPKLLIQFQNNGVVDDSQLPKDRFSAERLKGVDSTLKIQPAKLEDSAVYLCASSLADRGGEQYFGPGTRLTVT.

The chain joins TRBV25-1 to TRBJ1-2; no definite D call. Germline V lookup: CDR1 MGHDK, CDR2 SYGVNS. The CDR3 is 14 amino acids. Trimming removed 3 bases from V and 4 bases from J, with 12 bases in between. DNA for the CDR3: TGTGCCAGCAGTGAGGGCAGCTACCCCTATGGCTACACCTTC. Its translation: CASSEGSYPYGYTF.

This rearrangement joins TRBV5-1 to TRBJ2-2; perhaps TRBD2 as D (5 bases). The CDR3 is 15 amino acids. Germline CDR1 is SGHRS and CDR2 is YFSETQ. V shed 2 bases and J shed 4 bases, with 12 bases lying between them. In DNA, the CDR3 is TGCGCCAGCAGCTTTGAAGGCGGAGGCACCGGGGAGCTGTTTTTT. Its protein is CASSFEGGGTGELFF.

The chain is built from TRBV9 and TRBJ2-2; TRBD2 matches at 7 bases. Germline V gene sequence: CDR1 SGDLS, CDR2 YYNGEE. The CDR3 covers 15 residues. V dropped 3 bases and J dropped 2; count of bases not matched to a gene: 4. The CDR3 is CASSGGGINTGELFF. The CDR3 nucleotides read TGTGCCAGCAGCGGGGGGGGGATCAACACCGGGGAGCTGTTTTTT.

This chain joins TRBV7-9 and TRBJ2-3; TRBD1 matches 12 bases. With 5 bases clipped from V and 1 base from J, the junction kept 10 bases outside the gene matches. The germline V gene has CDR1 SEHNR and CDR2 FQNEAQ (reference sequence). The CDR3 runs to 18 residues. The CDR3 loop is CASSLRDRGRRGTDTQYF. DNA for the CDR3: TGTGCCAGCAGCCTCCGGGACAGGGGGCGCCGGGGCACAGATACGCAGTATTTT.

V and J are TRBV2 and TRBJ1-2; TRBD1 matches 7 bases. The CDR3 extends over 15 amino acids. Germline assignment: CDR1 SNHLY and CDR2 FYNNEI. J gave up 2 bases and V 10 bases, and 13 bases lay outside the gene matches. CDR3 residues: CAKEGAQGGNYGYTF. The CDR3 region has the DNA TGTGCCAAAGAGGGGGCTCAGGGTGGAAACTATGGCTACACCTTC.

This chain links TRBV7-9 with TRBJ2-7; the match to TRBD1 covers 8 bases. Per germline, CDR1 SEHNR and CDR2 FQNEAQ (reference sequence). V gave up 1 base and J gave up 5 bases; unmatched junction bases: 1. The CDR3 has 13 residues. CDR3 nucleotide sequence: TGTGCCAGCAGCTTAGTGACAGGGGACGAGCAGTACTTC. This sequence encodes CASSLVTGDEQYF.